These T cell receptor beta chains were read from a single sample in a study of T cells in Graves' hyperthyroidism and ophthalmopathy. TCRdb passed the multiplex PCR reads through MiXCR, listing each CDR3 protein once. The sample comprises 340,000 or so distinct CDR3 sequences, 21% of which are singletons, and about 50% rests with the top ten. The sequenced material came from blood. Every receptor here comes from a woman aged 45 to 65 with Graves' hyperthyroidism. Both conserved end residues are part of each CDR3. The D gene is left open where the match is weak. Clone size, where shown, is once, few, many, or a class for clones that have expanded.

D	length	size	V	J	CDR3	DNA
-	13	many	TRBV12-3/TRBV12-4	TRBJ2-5	CASSSGIQETQYF	TGTGCCAGCAGCTCAGGGATACAAGAGACCCAGTACTTC
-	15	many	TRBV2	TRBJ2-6	CASRTNPTGANVLTF	TGTGCCAGCAGGACCAACCCGACTGGGGCCAACGTCCTGACTTTC
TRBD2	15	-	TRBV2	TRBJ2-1	CASRVRRGEYNEQFF	TGTGCCAGCAGGGTCAGGCGGGGGGAGTACAATGAGCAGTTCTTC
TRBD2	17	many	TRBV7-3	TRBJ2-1	CASSSTSRTSGRNEQFF	TGTGCCAGCAGCTCTACGTCCCGGACTAGCGGGAGAAATGAGCAGTTCTTC
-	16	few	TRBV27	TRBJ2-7	CASSLRPLVNSYEQYF	TGTGCCAGCAGTTTAAGACCTTTAGTGAACTCCTACGAGCAGTACTTC
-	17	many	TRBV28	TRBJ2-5	CASSSDRTAENWETQYF	TGTGCCAGCAGTTCCGACCGGACAGCTGAGAACTGGGAGACCCAGTACTTC
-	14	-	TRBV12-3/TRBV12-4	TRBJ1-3	CASSLWTEENTIYF	TGTGCCAGCAGTTTGTGGACAGAAGAAAACACCATATATTTT
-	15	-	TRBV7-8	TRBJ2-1	CASSLGRGWRNEQFF	TGTGCCAGCAGCTTAGGTAGGGGTTGGAGGAATGAGCAGTTCTTC
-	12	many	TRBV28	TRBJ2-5	CASSVTRETQYF	TGTGCCAGCAGTGTAACCCGGGAGACCCAGTACTTC
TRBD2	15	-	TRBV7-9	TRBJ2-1	CASSQTSASYNEQFF	TGTGCCAGCAGCCAAACTAGCGCCTCCTACAATGAGCAGTTCTTC
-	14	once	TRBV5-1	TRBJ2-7	CASSLLRGTYEQYF	TGCGCCAGCAGCTTGTTGCGGGGTACCTACGAGCAGTACTTC
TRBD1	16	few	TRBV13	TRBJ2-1	CASSFEGQGIGNEQFF	TGTGCCAGCAGCTTCGAGGGACAGGGAATAGGAAATGAGCAGTTCTTC
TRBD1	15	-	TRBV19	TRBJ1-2	CASSSPTGRVYGYTF	TGTGCCAGTAGTTCACCGACAGGGCGGGTCTATGGCTACACCTTC
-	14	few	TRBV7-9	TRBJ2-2	CASSFTESYGELFF	TGTGCCAGCAGCTTCACCGAATCCTACGGGGAGCTGTTTTTT
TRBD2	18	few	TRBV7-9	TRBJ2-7	CASSTTGSKGLGAYEQYF	TGTGCCAGCAGCACCACTGGGAGCAAGGGACTAGGGGCCTACGAGCAGTACTTC
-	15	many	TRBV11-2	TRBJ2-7	CASSLGAAQGLEQYF	TGTGCCAGCAGCTTAGGGGCCGCTCAGGGGTTGGAGCAGTACTTC
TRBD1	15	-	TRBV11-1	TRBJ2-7	CASSQTGDRRHEQYF	TGTGCCAGCAGCCAGACAGGGGACCGGAGACACGAGCAGTACTTC
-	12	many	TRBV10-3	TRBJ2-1	CAISEPPDPQFF	TGTGCCATCAGTGAGCCCCCCGACCCGCAGTTCTTC
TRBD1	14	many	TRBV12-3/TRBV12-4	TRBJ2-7	CASSLGDSTYEQYF	TGTGCCAGCAGTTTGGGGGACAGCACCTACGAGCAGTACTTC
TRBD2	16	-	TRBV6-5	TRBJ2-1	CASSYFSSGGAREQFF	TGTGCCAGCAGTTACTTTTCTAGCGGGGGGGCCCGTGAGCAGTTCTTC
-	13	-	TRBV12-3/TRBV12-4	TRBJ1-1	CASSPLRNTEAFF	TGTGCCAGCAGCCCCCTAAGGAACACTGAAGCTTTCTTT
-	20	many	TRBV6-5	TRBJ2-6	CASSYLSPGQRGSGANVLTF	TGTGCCAGCAGTTACCTAAGTCCGGGACAGCGGGGCTCTGGGGCCAACGTCCTGACTTTC
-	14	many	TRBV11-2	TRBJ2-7	CASSPTTGVKEQYF	TGTGCCAGCAGCCCTACAACGGGAGTTAAGGAGCAGTACTTC
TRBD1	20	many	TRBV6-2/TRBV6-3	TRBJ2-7	CASSYSLPGQGFVGRYEQYF	TGTGCCAGCAGTTACTCATTGCCGGGACAGGGTTTCGTGGGGCGTTACGAGCAGTACTTC
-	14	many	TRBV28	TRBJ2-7	CASSPGTLLAEQYF	TGTGCCAGCAGTCCAGGGACGCTCCTCGCCGAGCAGTACTTC
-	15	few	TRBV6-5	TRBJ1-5	CASSPTPGGNQPQHF	TGTGCCAGCAGTCCTACTCCGGGCGGCAATCAGCCCCAGCATTTT
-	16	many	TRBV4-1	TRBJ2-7	CASRMGASRTDYEQYF	TGCGCCAGCAGAATGGGGGCTAGCCGAACCGACTACGAGCAGTACTTC
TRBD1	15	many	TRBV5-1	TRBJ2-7	CASSLAPGQTYEQYF	TGCGCCAGCAGCTTGGCACCGGGACAGACCTACGAGCAGTACTTC
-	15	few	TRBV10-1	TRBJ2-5	CAIKTRVGHQETQYF	TGCGCCATCAAAACCCGAGTGGGGCACCAAGAGACCCAGTACTTC
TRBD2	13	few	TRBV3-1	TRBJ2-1	CASSQGLALEQFF	TGTGCCAGCAGCCAAGGACTAGCCTTGGAGCAGTTCTTC
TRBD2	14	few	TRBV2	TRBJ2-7	CASKQAGLANEQYF	TGTGCCAGCAAGCAAGCGGGGCTCGCTAACGAGCAGTACTTC
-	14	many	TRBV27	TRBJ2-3	CASSSDASTDTQYF	TGTGCCAGCAGTTCGGACGCCTCCACAGATACGCAGTATTTT
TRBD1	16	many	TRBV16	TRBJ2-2	CASNQFGTGDTGELFF	TGTGCCAGCAACCAATTTGGGACAGGTGACACCGGGGAGCTGTTTTTT
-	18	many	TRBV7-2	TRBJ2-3	CASSLRGGQSVVTDTQYF	TGTGCCAGCAGCTTAAGGGGGGGACAGTCCGTTGTCACAGATACGCAGTATTTT
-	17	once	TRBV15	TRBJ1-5	CATSRDFAWTSNQPQHF	TGTGCCACCAGCAGAGATTTCGCCTGGACCAGCAATCAGCCCCAGCATTTT
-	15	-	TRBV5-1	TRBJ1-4	CASSSTGNTGEKLFF	TGCGCCAGCAGCTCAACAGGGAATACGGGGGAAAAACTGTTTTTT
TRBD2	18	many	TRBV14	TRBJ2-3	CASSQDRDLAGSTDTQYF	TGTGCCAGCAGCCAAGATCGAGATCTAGCGGGCTCCACAGATACGCAGTATTTT
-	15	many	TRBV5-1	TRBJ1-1	CASSQPGHLNTEAFF	TGCGCCAGCAGCCAGCCGGGACACCTGAACACTGAAGCTTTCTTT